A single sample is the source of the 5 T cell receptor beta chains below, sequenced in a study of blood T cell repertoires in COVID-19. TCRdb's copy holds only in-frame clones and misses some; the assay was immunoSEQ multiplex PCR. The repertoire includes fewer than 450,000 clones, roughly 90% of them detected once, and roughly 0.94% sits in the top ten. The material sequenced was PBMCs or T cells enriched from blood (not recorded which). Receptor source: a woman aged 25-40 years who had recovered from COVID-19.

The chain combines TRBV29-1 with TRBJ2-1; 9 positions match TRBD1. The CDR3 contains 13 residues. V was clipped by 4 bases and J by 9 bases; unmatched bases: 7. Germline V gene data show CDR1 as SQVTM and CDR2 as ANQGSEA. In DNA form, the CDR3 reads TGCAGCGTTGGCCGGACAGGGGCCGGTGAGCAGTTCTTC. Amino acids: CSVGRTGAGEQFF.

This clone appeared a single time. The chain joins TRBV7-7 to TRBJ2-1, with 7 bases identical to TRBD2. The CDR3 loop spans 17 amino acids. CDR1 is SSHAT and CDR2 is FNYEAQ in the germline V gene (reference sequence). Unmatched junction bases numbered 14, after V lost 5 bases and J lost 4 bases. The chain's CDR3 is CASSVSGVPQPYNEQFF. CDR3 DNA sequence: TGTGCCAGCAGCGTAAGCGGGGTCCCTCAACCTTACAATGAGCAGTTCTTC.

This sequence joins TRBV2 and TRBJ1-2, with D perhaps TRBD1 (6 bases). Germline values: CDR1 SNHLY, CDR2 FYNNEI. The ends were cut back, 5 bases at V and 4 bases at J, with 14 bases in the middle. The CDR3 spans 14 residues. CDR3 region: CASSSGAGSYGYTF. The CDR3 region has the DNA TGTGCCAGCAGTTCAGGGGCAGGGAGCTATGGCTACACCTTC.

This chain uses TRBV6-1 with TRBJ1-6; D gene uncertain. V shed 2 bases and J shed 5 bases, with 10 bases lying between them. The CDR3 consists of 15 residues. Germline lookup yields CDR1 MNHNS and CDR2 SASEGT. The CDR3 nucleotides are TGTGCCAGCAGTGAACCCGGACTGAATAATTCACCCCTCCACTTT. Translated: CASSEPGLNNSPLHF.

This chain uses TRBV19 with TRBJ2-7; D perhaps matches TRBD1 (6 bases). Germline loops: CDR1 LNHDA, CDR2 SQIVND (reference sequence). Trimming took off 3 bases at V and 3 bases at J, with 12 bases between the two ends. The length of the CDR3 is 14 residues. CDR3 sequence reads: CASSITGMIYEQYF. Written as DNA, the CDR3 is TGTGCCAGTAGTATCACAGGGATGATCTACGAGCAGTACTTC. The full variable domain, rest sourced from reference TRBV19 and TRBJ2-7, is DGGITQSPKYLFRKEGQNVTLSCEQNLNHDAMYWYRQDPGQGLRLIYYSQIVNDFQKGDIAEGYSVSREKKESFPLTVTSAQKNPTAFYLCASSITGMIYEQYFGPGTRLTVT.